This T cell receptor (beta chain) is drawn from a study of cytomegalovirus exposure and HLA in healthy donors. The V end was cut by 5 bases, the J end by 4 bases, with 23 bases between. The germline CDR1 and CDR2 sequences are SEHNR and FQNEAQ (reference sequence). The CDR3 sequence is 17 residues long. The PCR had 60 Vbeta and 13 Jbeta primers. Some clones are missing from TCRdb's copy, which holds only in-frame ones; the method was immunoSEQ multiplex PCR. Seen in this sample are more than 45,000 clones; the ten most common clones hold 2% to 2.5%. Sequencing used PBMCs. The gene calls are TRBV7-9 and TRBJ2-5, with D perhaps TRBD2 (7 bases). The TCR sequence derives from a woman aged 35 to 49 in good health and CMV-seronegative. CDR3: CASSRGGASVGLETQYF. CDR3 nucleotides: TGTGCCAGCAGCCGCGGGGGCGCCAGCGTGGGGTTAGAGACCCAGTACTTC.